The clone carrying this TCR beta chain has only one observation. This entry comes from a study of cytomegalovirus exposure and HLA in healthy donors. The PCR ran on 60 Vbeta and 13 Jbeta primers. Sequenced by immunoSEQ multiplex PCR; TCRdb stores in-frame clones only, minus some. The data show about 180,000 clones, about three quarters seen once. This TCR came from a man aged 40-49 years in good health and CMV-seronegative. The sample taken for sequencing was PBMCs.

Here the CDR3 reads CASSVVSGSGANVLTF. DNA for the CDR3: TGTGCCAGCAGCGTAGTGTCAGGCTCTGGGGCCAACGTCCTGACTTTC. The chain links TRBV9 to TRBJ2-6; the D is unclear. The germline V gene encodes CDR1 SGDLS and CDR2 YYNGEE. The CDR3 length is 16 residues. The ends were cut back, 0 bases at V and 0 bases at J, with 7 bases in the middle.